The source of this T cell receptor (beta chain) is a study of shared clonotypes between healthy human individuals. The CDR3 extends over 18 amino acids. Every unsorted PBMC PCR replicate was loaded with around 290 ng DNA, roughly 30,000 T cell genomes. Original processing notes: ImmunoSEQ junction-only sequences lacked quality scores, so their filtering differed. Data came from immunoSEQ multiplex PCR; TCRdb stores just in-frame clones and leaves some out. V, J and clone size were drawn from that table, and D and trimming were deduced from the DNA. The sample carries some 470,000 clones, 76% recorded once.

The clonotype comes from a middle-aged woman in good health. Some clones in this sample may be carry-over from other donors' samples. Sequencing used PBMCs. The chain recombines TRBV21-1 with TRBJ1-2. TRBV21-1 is listed as a pseudogene. CDR3 coding DNA: TGTGCCAGCGCCCAACGGTTGTCGTATGGTATTATCGAGTATGGCTACACCTTC. Its protein is CASAQRLSYGIIEYGYTF.